This passage covers 27 T cell receptor beta chains from one sample sequenced in a study of technical replicates of blood from a handful of donors. Produced via immunoSEQ multiplex PCR; TCRdb's table is partial and in-frame only. The sample has about 70,000 clones; around 97% are singletons. The source material was T cells isolated from PBMCs. Every receptor here comes from a human donor in good health.

The V gene is TRBV2, the J gene TRBJ2-7; the match to TRBD1 covers 11 bases. CDR1 and CDR2 (germline): SNHLY, FYNNEI. This CDR3 has 15 residues. V shed 8 bases, J shed 5 bases, and the junction held 11 bases outside the gene matches. The CDR3 sequence: CASQKRTGGLDEQYF. The DNA of the CDR3 is TGTGCCAGCCAAAAACGGACAGGGGGCTTAGACGAGCAGTACTTC. Complete variable domain (other parts from reference TRBV2 and TRBJ2-7): EPEVTQTPSHQVTQMGQEVILRCVPISNHLYFYWYRQILGQKVEFLVSFYNNEISEKSEIFDDQFSVERPDGSNFTLKIRSTKLEDSAMYFCASQKRTGGLDEQYFGPGTRLTVT.

The J gene is TRBJ1-4, the V gene TRBV28; D call uncertain. V was shortened by 2 bases and J by 13 bases, with 17 bases between the two germline ends. CDR1 and CDR2 (germline): MDHEN, SYDVKM. The CDR3 contains 14 residues. For the CDR3, the DNA is TGTGCCAGCAGTTTAAATTCAATAAAGGGAGGACTGTTTTTT. Protein sequence: CASSLNSIKGGLFF.

This clone came up once. V gene TRBV9 combines with J gene TRBJ2-1; maybe TRBD1 (6 bases). The CDR3 extends over 15 amino acids. Germline V gives CDR1 SGDLS, CDR2 YYNGEE. With 6 bases removed from V and 3 bases from J, the gap between germline ends came to 16 bases. CDR3 protein: CASTTGQSSYNEQFF. CDR3 coding DNA: TGTGCCAGCACGACAGGACAATCGAGCTACAATGAGCAGTTCTTC.

The V and J genes are TRBV4-1 and TRBJ1-5; D ambiguous. The CDR3 is 14 residues long. Trimming removed 1 base at V and 6 bases at J, with 10 bases between. Germline V gene data show CDR1 as MGHRA and CDR2 as YSYEKL. The DNA of the CDR3 is TGCGCCAGCAGCCAAGTAGGCGGAACTCAGCCCCAGCATTTT. Translating it yields CASSQVGGTQPQHF.

The rearrangement links TRBV5-1 to TRBJ1-2; 9 bases are shared with TRBD1. V was clipped by 4 bases and J by 8 bases; unmatched bases: 6. The CDR3 is 13 amino acids. CDR1 SGHRS and CDR2 YFSETQ come from the germline V gene. The CDR3 region is CASSLGQGNGYTF. CDR3 bases: TGCGCCAGCAGCCTGGGACAGGGTAACGGCTACACCTTC. The full variable domain, completed using reference TRBV5-1 and TRBJ1-2, is KAGVTQTPRYLIKTRGQQVTLSCSPISGHRSVSWYQQTPGQGLQFLFEYFSETQRNKGNFPGRFSGRQFSNSRSEMNVSTLELGDSALYLCASSLGQGNGYTFGSGTRLTVV.

This clone is a singleton in its sample. V is TRBV10-3 and J is TRBJ1-2; no reliable D call. V lost 0 bases and J lost 3, with 17 bases in between. CDR1 is ENHRY and CDR2 is SYGVKD in the germline V gene. The CDR3 is 17 residues long. The CDR3 spells CAISESSESGPDYGYTF. CDR3 coding DNA: TGTGCCATCAGTGAGTCGAGTGAGAGTGGGCCTGACTATGGCTACACCTTC.

CDR3 DNA: TGCAGCGTTGAAACGAGGTACGAGCAGTACTTC. Translation gives CSVETRYEQYF. The chain recombines TRBV29-1 with TRBJ2-7; D is unclear. V was cut by 2 bases and J by 4 bases, with 6 bases left in between. The CDR3 covers 11 residues. Germline V gene sequence: CDR1 SQVTM, CDR2 ANQGSEA.

The rearrangement links TRBV11-2 to TRBJ2-7; TRBD1 agrees at 8 bases. Germline V lookup: CDR1 SGHAT, CDR2 FQNNGV. Germline trimming cut 5 bases from V and 3 bases from J; bases unmatched to any gene: 9. This CDR3 is built from 15 residues. CDR3 sequence: CASSLSQGALYEQYF. As DNA, the CDR3 is TGTGCCAGCAGCCTCTCCCAGGGGGCACTCTACGAGCAGTACTTC.

The chain recombines TRBV7-9 with TRBJ2-7, with 9 bases matching TRBD2. V gave up 1 base and J gave up 7 bases; unmatched junction bases: 11. Looked up from germline, CDR1 is SEHNR and CDR2 is FQNEAQ (reference sequence). CDR3 size: 16 residues. The CDR3 region is CASSLGSGGRAAEQYF. DNA of the CDR3: TGTGCCAGCAGCTTAGGATCTGGCGGGAGGGCTGCAGAGCAGTACTTC. The variable domain in full, completed from reference TRBV7-9 and TRBJ2-7, reads DTGVSQNPRHKITKRGQNVTFRCDPISEHNRLYWYRQTLGQGPEFLTYFQNEAQLEKSRLLSDRFSAERPKGSFSTLEIQRTEQGDSAMYLCASSLGSGGRAAEQYFGPGTRLTVT.

This rearrangement joins TRBV2 to TRBJ1-5; a possible D gene is TRBD1 (6 bases). The CDR3 length is 14 residues. Germline V gene sequence: CDR1 SNHLY, CDR2 FYNNEI. The ends were cut back, 6 bases at V and 5 bases at J, with 14 bases in the middle. The CDR3 sequence is CASSPQGVYQPQHF. In DNA, the CDR3 is TGTGCCAGCAGCCCACAGGGCGTGTATCAGCCCCAGCATTTT.

The chain's CDR3 is CASSLRDRGYGYTF. The CDR3 DNA reads TGTGCCAGCAGTCTCCGGGACAGGGGATATGGCTACACCTTC. The chain joins TRBV6-6 to TRBJ1-2; TRBD1 matches at 10 bases. Germline V gene lookup returns CDR1 MNHNY and CDR2 SVGAGI (reference sequence). CDR3 size: 14 residues. The V and J ends lost 5 bases and 5 bases, in that order; junction bases with no gene match: 5.

The V gene is TRBV7-2, the J gene TRBJ1-2; D gene uncertain. The CDR3 totals 14 residues. V lost 4 bases, J lost 3 bases, and 12 bases lay in between. The germline gives CDR1 SGHTA, CDR2 FQGNSA. The CDR3 DNA reads TGTGCCAGCAGCTCGGCCTACGACTACTATGGCTACACCTTC. It specifies CASSSAYDYYGYTF.

This sequence joins TRBV4-1 and TRBJ1-5, with D perhaps matching TRBD1 (6 bases). CDR3 size: 15 residues. CDR1 is MGHRA and CDR2 is YSYEKL in the germline V gene. V dropped 8 bases and J dropped 2 bases, with 16 bases sitting between them. The CDR3 DNA follows: TGCGCCAGCGGACGACAGGCAGCCGGCAATCAGCCCCAGCATTTT. This codes for CASGRQAAGNQPQHF.

V gene TRBV6-1 combines with J gene TRBJ2-3; D is perhaps TRBD1 (5 bases). V dropped 0 bases and J dropped 2 bases, with 18 bases sitting between them. Germline CDR1 and CDR2: MNHNS and SASEGT. The CDR3 spans 18 residues. The CDR3 nucleotides are TGTGCCAGCAGTGAAGCGTCCGCAGGGTCAGGGAACACAGATACGCAGTATTTT. Translation: CASSEASAGSGNTDTQYF.

The chain employs TRBV21-1 and TRBJ1-1; no check of the table's D call, TRBD1, against the DNA was made. TRBV21-1 is annotated as a pseudogene. The CDR3 spans 22 residues. For the CDR3, the DNA is TGTGCCAGCAGCAAACCTTATGGGCCAGGACAGCCCATAGAAGTAGAGGACACTGAAGCTTTCTTT. Protein: CASSKPYGPGQPIEVEDTEAFF.

The J gene is TRBJ1-2, the V gene TRBV30; possibly TRBD1 for D (5 bases). Germline V CDR1 and CDR2: GTSNPN, SVGIG (reference sequence). V was pared by 0 bases and J by 0 bases, with 8 bases between. This CDR3 has 14 amino acids. The CDR3 DNA reads TGTGCCTGGAGTGTCCGGACATCTAACTATGGCTACACCTTC. This encodes CAWSVRTSNYGYTF.

This rearrangement joins TRBV28 to TRBJ2-7; 8 bases agree with TRBD2. Trimming at V came to 6 bases and at J to 2 bases, leaving 6 bases not matched to a gene. This CDR3 has 14 residues. The germline gives CDR1 MDHEN, CDR2 SYDVKM. As DNA, the CDR3 is TGTGCCAGCAGACGAGCGGGAGTGGCCTACGAGCAGTACTTC. Encoded protein: CASRRAGVAYEQYF.

The chain uses TRBV7-9 and TRBJ1-1, with 7 bases that match TRBD1. Trimming cost V 2 bases and J 2 bases; bases outside gene matches: 14. The CDR3 extends over 18 amino acids. Germline V gene lookup returns CDR1 SEHNR and CDR2 FQNEAQ (reference sequence). CDR3 nucleotide sequence: TGTGCCAGCAGCTTAAGTTATTTGCTACAGGGGTACAACACTGAAGCTTTCTTT. Translated, it gives CASSLSYLLQGYNTEAFF. The full variable domain, completed using reference TRBV7-9 and TRBJ1-1, is DTGVSQNPRHKITKRGQNVTFRCDPISEHNRLYWYRQTLGQGPEFLTYFQNEAQLEKSRLLSDRFSAERPKGSFSTLEIQRTEQGDSAMYLCASSLSYLLQGYNTEAFFGQGTRLTVV.

The gene calls are TRBV5-1 and TRBJ2-1, with D possibly TRBD1 on 5 matching bases. V lost 0 bases and J lost 0, with 7 bases in between. Per the germline V gene, CDR1 is SGHRS and CDR2 is YFSETQ. This CDR3 region has 15 residues. The DNA of the CDR3 is TGCGCCAGCAGCTTGGACCAGGGCTCCTACAATGAGCAGTTCTTC. It codes for CASSLDQGSYNEQFF.

The gene calls are TRBV5-1 and TRBJ1-1; D ambiguous. From germline, CDR1 is SGHRS and CDR2 YFSETQ. The CDR3 has 11 amino acids. Trimming pared 5 bases from V and 7 bases from J, leaving 9 bases between. CDR3 loop: CASRTSGEAFF. The CDR3 bases are TGCGCCAGCAGGACGTCGGGTGAAGCTTTCTTT.

This clone was observed once. CDR3 in amino acids: CASNNRQGEKLFF. CDR3 sequence (DNA): TGTGCCAGCAACAACAGACAGGGCGAAAAACTGTTTTTT. The chain couples TRBV7-9 to TRBJ1-4, with TRBD1 matching 7 bases. CDR1 SEHNR and CDR2 FQNEAQ come from the germline V gene (reference sequence). V trimming: 7 bases; J trimming: 8 bases; junction bases outside the gene matches: 7. CDR3 size: 13 residues.

The chain recombines TRBV6-5 with TRBJ1-1; D not certain. This CDR3 spans 15 amino acids. Germline-derived CDR1 and CDR2 are MNHEY and SVGAGI. Trimming took off 0 bases at V and 9 bases at J, with 17 bases between the two ends. The CDR3 protein is CASSYSRPVGWQAFF. For the CDR3, the DNA is TGTGCCAGCAGTTACTCGAGACCTGTCGGGTGGCAAGCTTTCTTT.

The chain recombines TRBV7-2 with TRBJ2-1; D unclear. Germline lookup yields CDR1 SGHTA and CDR2 FQGNSA. Trimming left V 2 bases short and J 2 bases short, with 13 bases between. This CDR3 is built from 16 residues. DNA of the CDR3: TGTGCCAGCAGCTTAACCCCCGGGTTCCCCTACAATGAGCAGTTCTTC. Translated: CASSLTPGFPYNEQFF.

This rearrangement joins TRBV6-1 to TRBJ2-1; 8 nucleotides agree with TRBD2. The CDR3 covers 17 residues. The germline CDR1 and CDR2 sequences are MNHNS and SASEGT. With V trimmed by 2 bases and J by 4 bases, 10 bases remained unmatched. CDR3 sequence reads: CASSESGGGTSYNEQFF. CDR3 in DNA: TGTGCCAGCAGTGAATCAGGAGGCGGGACTAGTTACAATGAGCAGTTCTTC.

The chain employs TRBV4-1 and TRBJ2-4, with 9 bases lining up with TRBD1. Germline V gives CDR1 MGHRA, CDR2 YSYEKL. The CDR3 is 16 amino acids. Unmatched junction bases numbered 7, after V lost 4 bases and J lost 3 bases. CDR3 sequence reads: CASSPVGQGYKNIQYF. The CDR3 bases are TGCGCCAGCAGCCCTGTGGGACAGGGATACAAAAACATTCAGTACTTC.

This rearrangement joins TRBV7-6 to TRBJ2-3; 10 bases map to TRBD2. V trimming: 3 bases; J trimming: 5 bases; junction bases outside the gene matches: 14. Germline V gene lookup returns CDR1 SGHVS and CDR2 FNYEAQ. This CDR3 contains 18 residues. The DNA of the CDR3 is TGTGCCAGCAGCTTGTTTTTGCTAGCGGGGGCTGACGGAGATACGCAGTATTTT. Amino acids: CASSLFLLAGADGDTQYF.

The chain carries TRBV9 and TRBJ2-7; 8 positions agree with TRBD1. The J segment lost 3 bases and the V segment lost 4 bases, leaving 9 bases of the junction unmatched. The CDR3 has 15 residues. Germline assignment: CDR1 SGDLS and CDR2 YYNGEE. The CDR3 loop reads CASSLQTGDFYEQYF. For the CDR3, the DNA is TGTGCCAGCAGCCTACAGACAGGGGACTTCTACGAGCAGTACTTC.